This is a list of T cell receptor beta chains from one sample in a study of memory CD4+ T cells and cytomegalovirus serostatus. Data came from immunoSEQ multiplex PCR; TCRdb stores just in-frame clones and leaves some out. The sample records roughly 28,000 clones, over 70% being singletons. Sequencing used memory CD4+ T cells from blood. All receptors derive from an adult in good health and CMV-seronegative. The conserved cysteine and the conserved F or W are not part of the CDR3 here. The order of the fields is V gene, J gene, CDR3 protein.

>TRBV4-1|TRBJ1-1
ASSPRQTPEAF
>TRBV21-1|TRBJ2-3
ASSQRLAGTTDTQY
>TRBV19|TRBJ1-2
ASSIDPTNYGYT
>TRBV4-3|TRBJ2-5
ASSQDLRRGDQETQY
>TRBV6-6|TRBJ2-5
ASSYLGTSSQETQY
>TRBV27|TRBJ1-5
ASSPGTTRGQPQH
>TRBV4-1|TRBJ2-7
ASSQLLGRGPSYEQY
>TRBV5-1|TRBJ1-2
ASTSPGQGRVGYT
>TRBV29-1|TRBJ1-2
SGGEEYYGYT
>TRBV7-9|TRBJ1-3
ASSATDYSGNTIY
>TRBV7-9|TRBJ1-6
ASSLATGGNSPLH
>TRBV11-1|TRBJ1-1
ASSFHTGTEAF
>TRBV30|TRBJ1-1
AWKTTGARYTEAF
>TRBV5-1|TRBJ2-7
ASRPKQTVSYEQY
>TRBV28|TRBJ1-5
ASSSGQNLNQPQH
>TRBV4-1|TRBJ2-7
ASSQAPGSRGALQSYEQY
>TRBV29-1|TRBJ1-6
SAGDRVGSPLH
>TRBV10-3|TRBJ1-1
AIVGVVNTEAF
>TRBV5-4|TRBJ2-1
ASSAGTSGGAFNEQF
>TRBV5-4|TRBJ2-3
ASSDQRAGGAADTQY
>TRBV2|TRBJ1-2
ASSDQDRVIGYT
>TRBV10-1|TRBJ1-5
ASSDGPGGQPQH
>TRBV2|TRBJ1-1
ATRGLFENTEAF
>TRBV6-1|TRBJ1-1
AGRVQADTEAF
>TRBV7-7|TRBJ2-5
ASSLASSGPGLGTQY
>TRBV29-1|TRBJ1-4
SVERGEKLF
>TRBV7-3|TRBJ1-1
ASSRSTVNTEAF
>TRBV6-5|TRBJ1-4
ASSLGAANEKLF
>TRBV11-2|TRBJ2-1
ASSLGGTGFLNEQF
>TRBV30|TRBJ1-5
AWAADSNQPQH
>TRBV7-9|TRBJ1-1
ASSSHSIRNTEAF
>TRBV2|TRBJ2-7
ASSETSGGIYEQY
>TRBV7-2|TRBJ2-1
ASSLVGAGSYNEQF
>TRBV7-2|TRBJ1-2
ASSPAGGLANYGYT
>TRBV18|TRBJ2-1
ASSLLAGSSYNEQF
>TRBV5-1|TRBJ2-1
ASSGGDLSYNEQF
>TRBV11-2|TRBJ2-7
ASSENRGDEQY
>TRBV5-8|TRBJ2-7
ASSPTSGGAYEQY
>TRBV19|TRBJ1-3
ASSIWDTGIGNTIY
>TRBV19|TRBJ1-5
ASKYLREDQPQH
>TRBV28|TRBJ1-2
ASSLGGARGYT
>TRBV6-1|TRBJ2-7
ATFRGGRLENEQY
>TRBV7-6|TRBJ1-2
ASSFNPQGNGYT
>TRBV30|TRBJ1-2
ACHGQGKYGYT
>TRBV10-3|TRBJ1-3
AISGKADRGSGNTIY
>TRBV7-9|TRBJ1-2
ASSLDSGVGYT
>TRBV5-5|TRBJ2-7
ASSPHLQGELEQY
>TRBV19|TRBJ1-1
ASGARESSTEAF
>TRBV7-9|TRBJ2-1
ASSSGRLTGRTYNEQF
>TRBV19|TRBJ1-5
ASSMDSPYQPQH
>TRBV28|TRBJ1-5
ASRGPGQGLGNQPQH
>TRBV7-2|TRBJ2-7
ASSLGGGAAY
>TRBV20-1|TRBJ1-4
SARRPEKLF
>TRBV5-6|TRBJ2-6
ASRWDRASSGANVLT
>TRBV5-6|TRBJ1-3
ASSLRGSGRNTIY
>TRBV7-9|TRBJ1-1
ASSLGRVTEAF
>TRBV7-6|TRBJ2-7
ASSPGDRSSYEQY
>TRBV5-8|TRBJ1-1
ASSLVFEAF
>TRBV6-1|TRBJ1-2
ASSEPRAGYT
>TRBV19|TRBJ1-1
ASSIGSGEAF